This record covers a single T cell receptor (beta chain). The assay was immunoSEQ multiplex PCR, and TCRdb's table has in-frame clones only and misses some. This sample has 120,000 or so clones, with 65% to 90% found just once. The CDR3 extends over 15 amino acids. Germline-derived CDR1 and CDR2 are SNHLY and FYNNEI. Trimming removed 7 bases at V and 3 bases at J, with 13 bases between. These data originate in a study of blood T cell repertoires in COVID-19. At the level of the study: The study drew acute and convalescent COVID-19 samples from the United States, Italy and Spain. PBMCs, B-cell-depleted T cells, or T cells were the source of the cDNA or gDNA that made up the material.

The V gene is TRBV2, the J gene TRBJ1-6; D not resolved. The sequencing sample was made of peripheral blood. This receptor was taken from an elderly man with active or convalescent COVID-19. The CDR3 nucleotides read TGTGCCAGCATGGGCGGAGGGAACTATAATTCACCCCTCCACTTT. Its translation is CASMGGGNYNSPLHF.